The 25 T cell receptor beta chains in this list originate from one sample, sequenced in a study of blood T cell repertoires in COVID-19. Measured with immunoSEQ multiplex PCR; TCRdb has only the in-frame clones, and not every one. The top ten clones hold 15% to 20% of a sample with about 87,000 clones, around 83% of them seen once. Sequencing input: peripheral blood. The source of these receptors is a woman in her fifties or sixties with acute or convalescent COVID-19.

The gene calls are TRBV15 and TRBJ2-3, with 7 bases lining up with TRBD1. Per germline, CDR1 LNHNV and CDR2 YYDKDF (reference sequence). This CDR3 is 16 amino acids long. The V and J ends lost 0 bases and 2 bases, in that order; junction bases with no gene match: 5. The CDR3 DNA follows: TGTGCCACCAGCAGAGATTACAGGGGAGTCACAGATACGCAGTATTTT. Translating it yields CATSRDYRGVTDTQYF.

The chain couples TRBV28 to TRBJ2-3, with TRBD1 matching 8 bases. Germline CDR1 is MDHEN and CDR2 is SYDVKM. This CDR3 is built from 16 residues. With 5 bases clipped from V and 0 bases from J, the junction kept 7 bases outside the gene matches. As DNA, the CDR3 is TGTGCCAGCAGTCCAAGGACAGGGAAGAGCACAGATACGCAGTATTTT. Translation gives CASSPRTGKSTDTQYF.

V gene TRBV5-1 combines with J gene TRBJ2-1, with 7 positions matching TRBD1. The CDR3 runs to 14 residues. Unmatched junction bases numbered 3, after V lost 0 bases and J lost 6 bases. Germline V gene data show CDR1 as SGHRS and CDR2 as YFSETQ. In DNA form, the CDR3 reads TGCGCCAGCAGCTTGGGACAGGGTACCAATGAGCAGTTCTTC. This encodes CASSLGQGTNEQFF. Full variable domain (outside the CDR3, taken from reference TRBV5-1 and TRBJ2-1): KAGVTQTPRYLIKTRGQQVTLSCSPISGHRSVSWYQQTPGQGLQFLFEYFSETQRNKGNFPGRFSGRQFSNSRSEMNVSTLELGDSALYLCASSLGQGTNEQFFGPGTRLTVL.

This clone is a singleton in its sample. V usage is TRBV5-4 and J usage is TRBJ2-5, with TRBD2 matching 10 bases. The CDR3 length is 13 residues. V was clipped by 5 bases and J by 3 bases; unmatched bases: 1. Germline CDR1 SGHNT, CDR2 YYREEE (reference sequence). CDR3 DNA: TGTGCCAGCAGTGGGACTAGCGAAGAGACCCAGTACTTC. As protein: CASSGTSEETQYF. Full variable domain (remainder filled in from reference TRBV5-4 and TRBJ2-5): ETGVTQSPTHLIKTRGQQVTLRCSSQSGHNTVSWYQQALGQGPQFIFQYYREEENGRGNFPPRFSGLQFPNYSSELNVNALELDDSALYLCASSGTSEETQYFGPGTRLLVL.

The rearrangement uses TRBV12-3 or TRBV12-4 and TRBJ2-7; D possibly corresponds to TRBD1 (6 bases). The germline V and J ends were trimmed by 4 bases and 6 bases, with 13 bases remaining between them. This CDR3 has 13 residues. CDR3 sequence: CASSSQGNREQYF. CDR3 DNA sequence: TGTGCCAGCAGTTCCCAGGGGAATCGCGAGCAGTACTTC.

V usage is TRBV2 and J usage is TRBJ1-4; D is perhaps TRBD1 (6 bases). Germline values: CDR1 SNHLY, CDR2 FYNNEI. Trimming stripped 8 bases from V and 8 bases from J, with 15 bases between. The CDR3 runs to 13 residues. The CDR3 DNA follows: TGTGCCAGCGGGATGGGGGCAGGAGAAAAACTGTTTTTT. This codes for CASGMGAGEKLFF.

The chain employs TRBV7-9 and TRBJ2-7, with a weak D call TRBD2 (7 bases). Trimming took off 1 base at V and 5 bases at J, with 15 bases between the two ends. Germline V gene sequence: CDR1 SEHNR, CDR2 FQNEAQ (reference sequence). The CDR3 length is 15 residues. The CDR3 bases are TGTGCCAGCAGCTTAGTGGGCGGGGAGGGGGACGAGCAGTACTTC. Its translation is CASSLVGGEGDEQYF.

V and J are TRBV7-9 and TRBJ2-5, with TRBD2 identical over 8 bases. J was trimmed by 2 bases and V by 8 bases; bases with no gene match: 22. Germline assignment: CDR1 SEHNR and CDR2 FQNEAQ (reference sequence). The CDR3 has 19 amino acids. CDR3 nucleotide sequence: TGTGCCAGCCGTGGTGCTAGGCCGGGGGGGCAGTTGAAGCAAGAGACCCAGTACTTC. Amino acid sequence: CASRGARPGGQLKQETQYF.

The chain is built from TRBV12-3 or TRBV12-4 and TRBJ1-2; D is unclear. This CDR3 comprises 11 residues. Trimming stripped 6 bases from V and 5 bases from J, with 7 bases between. For the CDR3, the DNA is TGTGCCAGCAGCCAACAGTATGGCTACACCTTC. Its translation is CASSQQYGYTF.

The genes are TRBV30 and TRBJ2-3, with D possibly being TRBD2 (5 bases). This CDR3 is 17 amino acids long. Trimming took 4 bases from V and 4 from J, leaving 24 bases between them. Germline values: CDR1 GTSNPN, CDR2 SVGIG (reference sequence). The CDR3 nucleotides are TGTGCCTGGAAGCCGATTTCAATAGCGCCTAGCCCAGATACGCAGTATTTT. Protein sequence: CAWKPISIAPSPDTQYF.

This sequence joins TRBV6-5 and TRBJ2-3, with D possibly being TRBD2 (6 bases). The CDR3 contains 15 residues. In germline, CDR1 is MNHEY, CDR2 SVGAGI. With 4 bases removed from V and 5 bases from J, the gap between germline ends came to 16 bases. This chain's CDR3 is CASSSRAWRGDTQYF. CDR3 bases: TGTGCCAGCAGTTCCCGGGCCTGGCGGGGAGATACGCAGTATTTT.

This clone was recorded once. This chain links TRBV21-1 with TRBJ1-5; TRBD1, the table's D call, lacks a check against the DNA. TRBV21-1 constitutes a pseudogene. CDR3 size: 12 residues. The CDR3 protein is CASIKGFHPQHF. DNA of the CDR3: TGTGCCAGCATTAAGGGGTTTCATCCCCAGCATTTT.

This chain connects TRBV6-1 to TRBJ1-5; possible D gene TRBD1, 5 bases. CDR1 and CDR2 (germline): MNHNS, SASEGT. This CDR3 has 16 residues. V was clipped by 4 bases and J by 4 bases, with 17 bases between them. The CDR3 spells CASSVTGGGDNQPQHF. The DNA for the CDR3 is TGTGCCAGCAGTGTCACGGGGGGGGGTGATAATCAGCCCCAGCATTTT.

About this clone: Other DNA sequences in this specimen translate into the identical CDR3. The V gene is TRBV5-1, the J gene TRBJ1-6, with D possibly matching TRBD1 (6 bases). In germline, CDR1 is SGHRS, CDR2 YFSETQ. The germline V and J ends were trimmed by 0 bases and 9 bases, with 13 bases remaining between them. The CDR3 is 15 residues long. The CDR3 spells CASSLGGQGRSPLHF. The DNA for the CDR3 is TGCGCCAGCAGCTTGGGGGGGCAGGGGCGTTCACCCCTCCACTTT.

The rearrangement links TRBV9 to TRBJ2-5; possible D gene TRBD1, 5 bases. The CDR3 extends over 13 amino acids. With 7 bases removed from V and 1 base from J, the gap between germline ends came to 11 bases. Germline loops: CDR1 SGDLS, CDR2 YYNGEE. Here the CDR3 reads CASATGPQETQYF. The DNA for the CDR3 is TGTGCCAGCGCAACAGGTCCCCAAGAGACCCAGTACTTC.

The CDR3: CASSVAGEPKETQYF. CDR3 nucleotides: TGTGCCAGCAGCGTAGCGGGGGAGCCTAAAGAGACCCAGTACTTC. This rearrangement joins TRBV9 to TRBJ2-5; TRBD2 might be the D (6 bases). This CDR3 comprises 15 residues. V was pared by 0 bases and J by 3 bases, with 12 bases between. Germline V lookup: CDR1 SGDLS, CDR2 YYNGEE.

This sequence joins TRBV10-3 and TRBJ2-1; 11 bases match TRBD2. Germline lookup yields CDR1 ENHRY and CDR2 SYGVKD. CDR3 length: 17 amino acids. The V gene end was trimmed by 7 bases and the J gene end by 5 bases; junction bases not matched to a gene: 13. The CDR3 DNA follows: TGTGCCATCAACCTGCACCCTACTAGCGGGGGAAACAATGAGCAGTTCTTC. It translates to CAINLHPTSGGNNEQFF.

The chain has TRBV5-6 and TRBJ2-7, with 8 bases that match TRBD2. The V gene's germline CDR1 is SGHDT and CDR2 YYEEEE. This CDR3 is built from 14 residues. Trimming took 0 bases from V and 2 from J; bases not matched to a gene: 1. As DNA, the CDR3 is TGTGCCAGCAGCTTGGACGGGGGGGCCTACGAGCAGTACTTC. This encodes CASSLDGGAYEQYF.

This clone is a singleton in its sample. The V and J genes are TRBV6-1 and TRBJ1-2; no firm D call. The CDR3 sequence is 13 residues long. Per germline, CDR1 MNHNS and CDR2 SASEGT. V dropped 1 base and J dropped 8 bases, with 11 bases sitting between them. This chain's CDR3 is CASSEGEWRGYTF. Written as DNA, the CDR3 is TGTGCCAGCAGTGAAGGGGAGTGGCGGGGCTACACCTTC.

As concerns this clone: An end of the junction differs from the germline gene, which may be a read error. This chain links TRBV5-4 with TRBJ1-6; D ambiguous. The CDR3 spans 15 residues. CDR1 is SGHNT and CDR2 is YYREEE in the germline V gene (reference sequence). The CDR3 DNA reads TGTGCCAGCAGCTTGGGAGGCTCCAATAATTCACCCCTCCACTTT. This encodes CASSLGGSNNSPLHF.

The chain carries TRBV18 and TRBJ2-7; the match to TRBD1 covers 7 bases. V dropped 1 base and J dropped 7; count of bases not matched to a gene: 1. This CDR3 has 12 amino acids. The germline V gene encodes CDR1 KGHSH and CDR2 LQKENI. In DNA form, the CDR3 reads TGTGCCAGCTCACCACAGGGGGCGGAGCAGTACTTC. Translating it yields CASSPQGAEQYF. The variable domain in full, completed from reference TRBV18 and TRBJ2-7, reads NAGVMQNPRHLVRRRGQEARLRCSPMKGHSHVYWYRQLPEEGLKFMVYLQKENIIDESGMPKERFSAEFPKEGPSILRIQQVVRGDSAAYFCASSPQGAEQYFGPGTRLTVT.

This clone was recorded a few times. The chain carries TRBV30 and TRBJ1-2; tentatively, D is TRBD1 (5 bases). This CDR3 contains 12 residues. The V and J ends lost 1 base and 8 bases respectively, with 11 bases between them. The germline V gene encodes CDR1 GTSNPN and CDR2 SVGIG (reference sequence). This chain's CDR3 is CAWSAPRAGYTF. The CDR3 coding sequence is TGTGCCTGGAGTGCCCCCAGGGCCGGCTACACCTTC.

The genes are TRBV5-1 and TRBJ2-5; 8 bases line up with TRBD1. This CDR3 is built from 14 residues. The V gene end was trimmed by 4 bases and the J gene end by 4 bases; junction bases not matched to a gene: 6. Germline V gene sequence: CDR1 SGHRS, CDR2 YFSETQ. The CDR3: CASSTGQGSETQYF. The CDR3 DNA follows: TGCGCCAGCAGCACAGGACAGGGATCAGAGACCCAGTACTTC.

This clone was seen a handful of times. The chain recombines TRBV27 with TRBJ2-6; D ambiguous. With 4 bases removed from V and 1 base from J, the gap between germline ends came to 14 bases. Germline CDR1 and CDR2: MNHEY and SMNVEV (reference sequence). CDR3 length: 17 residues. CDR3 protein: CASSSSTERSGANVLTF. DNA of the CDR3: TGTGCCAGCAGTTCCTCGACGGAGAGATCTGGGGCCAACGTCCTGACTTTC.

V and J are TRBV5-1 and TRBJ2-5, with 8 bases lining up with TRBD2. This CDR3 contains 16 residues. After removal of 0 bases from V and 3 bases from J, the junction contained 7 bases not matched to a gene. Looked up from germline, CDR1 is SGHRS and CDR2 is YFSETQ. CDR3 bases: TGCGCCAGCAGCTTGGACGGGAGCGGGAGAGAAGAGACCCAGTACTTC. Its translation: CASSLDGSGREETQYF.